This TCR beta chain was obtained from a study of cytomegalovirus exposure and HLA in healthy donors. Broader study findings: HLA alleles showed associations with some 15,000 TCR beta sequences in a later analysis, at a 0.05 false discovery rate.

Donors had nominal health at sampling but likely had unrecorded immune exposures. PCR primers comprised 60 Vbeta and 13 Jbeta primers. Clones were sequenced by immunoSEQ multiplex PCR, and TCRdb holds only the in-frame ones, with some missing. Of around 80,000 clones in the sample, around 68% are singletons; the top ten hold over 7.5%. About this clone: Its target is unknown.

This clonotype originated in a man aged 40-55 years in good health and CMV-seropositive. The material sequenced was PBMCs.

CDR3 DNA sequence: TGTGCCAGCAGTTTATTGAGCGGGAGGGCCTACGAGCAGTACTTC. Translated: CASSLLSGRAYEQYF. The V gene is TRBV28, the J gene TRBJ2-7; TRBD2 aligns across 10 bases. Germline loops: CDR1 MDHEN, CDR2 SYDVKM. The CDR3 loop spans 15 amino acids. V gave up 1 base and J gave up 2 bases; unmatched junction bases: 2.